The 7 T cell receptor beta chains reported below all come from one sample, sequenced in a study of blood T cell repertoires in COVID-19. Produced via immunoSEQ multiplex PCR; TCRdb's table is partial and in-frame only. Altogether 250,000 to 300,000 clones are present, about nine tenths being singletons, with the ten largest covering around an eighth. Sequenced input: peripheral blood. These receptors were collected from a woman aged 55-69 years with acute or convalescent COVID-19.

The CDR3 region has the DNA TGTGCCACTGGCCGGGACAGACACTCTGGGGCCAACGTCCTGACTTTC. Translated: CATGRDRHSGANVLTF. This chain uses TRBV19 with TRBJ2-6; 7 bases line up with TRBD1. V shed 10 bases, J shed 0 bases, and the junction held 9 bases outside the gene matches. Germline loops: CDR1 LNHDA, CDR2 SQIVND (reference sequence). The CDR3 length is 16 residues.

The J gene is TRBJ2-1, the V gene TRBV15; 11 bases line up with TRBD2. The CDR3 length is 17 residues. V shed 1 base, J shed 5 bases, and the junction held 7 bases outside the gene matches. The germline V gene encodes CDR1 LNHNV and CDR2 YYDKDF (reference sequence). The CDR3 DNA sequence: TGTGCCACCAGCAGAGCTTACCGACTAGCGGGGAACAATGAGCAGTTCTTC. Amino acids: CATSRAYRLAGNNEQFF.

This clone was seen a few times. The chain combines TRBV28 with TRBJ1-2; 9 nucleotides align to TRBD1. Germline V lookup: CDR1 MDHEN, CDR2 SYDVKM. Trimming removed 5 bases from V and 5 bases from J; junction bases left unmatched: 18. The CDR3 extends over 18 amino acids. For the CDR3, the DNA is TGTGCCAGCAGTGAACTAAGCCTTCGACAGGGGGTACGGTATGGCTACACCTTC. Translated, it gives CASSELSLRQGVRYGYTF.

V gene TRBV7-2 combines with J gene TRBJ1-6; perhaps TRBD1 as D (6 bases). Between the trimmed V and J ends, which lost 4 bases and 4 bases, there was a span of 17 bases. Per the germline V gene, CDR1 is SGHTA and CDR2 is FQGNSA. The CDR3 has 17 residues. CDR3 region: CASSWSDRSTYNSPLHF. The DNA of the CDR3 is TGTGCCAGCAGCTGGTCTGACAGGTCAACTTATAATTCACCCCTCCACTTT.

The V gene is TRBV6-5, the J gene TRBJ2-3; tentative D call: TRBD1 (7 bases). This CDR3 is 15 amino acids long. Trimming left V 5 bases short and J 3 bases short, with 15 bases between. Germline CDR1 is MNHEY and CDR2 is SVGAGI. The CDR3 sequence is CASSNIRGRTDTQYF. CDR3 DNA: TGTGCCAGCAGTAACATCAGGGGGAGGACAGATACGCAGTATTTT.

The rearrangement uses TRBV19 and TRBJ1-5; D uncertain. This CDR3 is 17 amino acids long. CDR1 and CDR2 (germline): LNHDA, SQIVND (reference sequence). The germline V and J ends were trimmed by 3 bases and 0 bases, with 15 bases remaining between them. CDR3 loop: CASSMSQSENSNQPQHF. CDR3 sequence (DNA): TGTGCCAGTAGTATGAGTCAATCGGAGAATAGCAATCAGCCCCAGCATTTT.

The V call is TRBV6-2 or TRBV6-3, the J call TRBJ2-1; 10 positions agree with TRBD2. CDR3 size: 15 residues. V was pared by 5 bases and J by 7 bases, with 8 bases of the junction left unmatched. Germline assignment: CDR1 MNHEY and CDR2 SVGEGT. The DNA of the CDR3 is TGTGCCAGCAGTCCCCTAGCGGGAGCTCTGAATGAGCAGTTCTTC. This codes for CASSPLAGALNEQFF.